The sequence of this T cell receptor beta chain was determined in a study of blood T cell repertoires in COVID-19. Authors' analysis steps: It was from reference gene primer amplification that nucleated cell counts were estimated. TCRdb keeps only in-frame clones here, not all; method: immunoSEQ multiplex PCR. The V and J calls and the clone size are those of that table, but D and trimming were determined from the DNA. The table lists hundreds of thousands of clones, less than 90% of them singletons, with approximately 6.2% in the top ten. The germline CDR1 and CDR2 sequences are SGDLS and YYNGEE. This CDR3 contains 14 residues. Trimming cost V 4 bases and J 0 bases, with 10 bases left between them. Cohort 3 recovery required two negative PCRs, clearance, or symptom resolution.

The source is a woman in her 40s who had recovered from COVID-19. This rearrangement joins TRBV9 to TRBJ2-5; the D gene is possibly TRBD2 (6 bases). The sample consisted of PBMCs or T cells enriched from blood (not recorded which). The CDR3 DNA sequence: TGTGCCAGCAGCCCTCGGGACTACCAAGAGACCCAGTACTTC. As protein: CASSPRDYQETQYF.